The 30 T cell receptor beta chains below come from one sample, sequenced in a study of CD8 T cells in Susac syndrome. Random hexamers were used to reverse transcribe an amount of roughly 0.5 to 1 ug RNA. TCRdb recomputed calls from the immunoSEQ multiplex PCR reads with MiXCR, one row per CDR3 protein. In the table there are roughly 100,000 distinct CDR3 sequences, approximately 94% of which are singletons. Sequencing input: CD8+ T cells from PBMCs. All receptors come from a human donor with Susac syndrome.

The CDR3 DNA is TGTGCCAGCAGCCGTGACCGGGGACAGCAGAATGAGCAGTTCTTC. It yields the protein CASSRDRGQQNEQFF. The chain joins TRBV14 to TRBJ2-1; 7 nucleotides agree with TRBD1. CDR3 length: 15 amino acids. Trimming removed 4 bases from V and 7 bases from J; junction bases left unmatched: 10. CDR1 is SGHDN, CDR2 FVKESK, per germline.

This rearrangement joins TRBV27 to TRBJ2-5, with 7 bases that match TRBD2. J lost 5 bases, V lost 5 bases, and 5 bases had no gene match. In germline, CDR1 is MNHEY, CDR2 SMNVEV (reference sequence). CDR3 length: 13 residues. The CDR3 region is CASSMTSYETQYF. The CDR3 DNA sequence: TGTGCCAGCAGTATGACTAGCTACGAGACCCAGTACTTC.

V usage is TRBV9 and J usage is TRBJ1-5; TRBD1 is a possible D gene (5 bases). The CDR3 totals 14 residues. Germline values: CDR1 SGDLS, CDR2 YYNGEE. Between the trimmed V and J ends, which lost 4 bases and 5 bases, there was a span of 13 bases. Written as DNA, the CDR3 is TGTGCCAGCAGCCAAGGGGAGGGAGATCAGCCCCAGCATTTT. Amino acids: CASSQGEGDQPQHF.

This chain connects TRBV20-1 to TRBJ1-2, with TRBD1 identical over 7 bases. This CDR3 spans 15 amino acids. Germline CDR1 DFQATT, CDR2 SNEGSKA (reference sequence). After removal of 3 bases from V and 7 bases from J, the junction contained 14 bases not matched to a gene. CDR3 bases: TGCAGTGCTAGTGGCGCGGCCAGGGGGGAGGTTGGCTACACCTTC. Amino acid sequence: CSASGAARGEVGYTF.

V usage is TRBV18 and J usage is TRBJ1-1; the D is unclear. Trimming cost V 4 bases and J 1 base, with 13 bases left between them. This CDR3 is 15 amino acids long. Germline V gene data show CDR1 as KGHSH and CDR2 as LQKENI. The CDR3 DNA reads as TGTGCCAGCTCACGGGAAACCTATCGGAACACTGAAGCTTTCTTT. This translates into CASSRETYRNTEAFF.

The rearrangement uses TRBV27 and TRBJ1-1, with a possible D match to TRBD1 (5 bases). Per the germline V gene, CDR1 is MNHEY and CDR2 is SMNVEV (reference sequence). The CDR3 has 15 amino acids. Trimming removed 1 base at V and 1 base at J, with 10 bases between. CDR3 protein: CASSLWGVGNTEAFF. Written as DNA, the CDR3 is TGTGCCAGCAGTTTATGGGGGGTTGGGAACACTGAAGCTTTCTTT.

The chain joins TRBV5-4 to TRBJ2-5; D not certain. V lost 4 bases and J lost 5, with 12 bases in between. Germline V gene data show CDR1 as SGHNT and CDR2 as YYREEE (reference sequence). The CDR3 extends over 13 amino acids. CDR3 amino acids: CASSPLGVETQYF. CDR3 coding DNA: TGTGCCAGCAGCCCTCTGGGCGTGGAGACCCAGTACTTC. The whole variable domain, remainder taken from reference TRBV5-4 and TRBJ2-5, is ETGVTQSPTHLIKTRGQQVTLRCSSQSGHNTVSWYQQALGQGPQFIFQYYREEENGRGNFPPRFSGLQFPNYSSELNVNALELDDSALYLCASSPLGVETQYFGPGTRLLVL.

The chain is built from TRBV3-1 and TRBJ2-5, with TRBD2 as a possible D gene (7 bases). CDR3 length equals 16 residues. V dropped 4 bases and J dropped 0 bases, with 15 bases sitting between them. Germline V gives CDR1 LGHDT, CDR2 YNNKEL (reference sequence). The CDR3 reads CASSRRGRDHQETQYF. The DNA for the CDR3 is TGTGCCAGCAGCCGGAGGGGGAGGGACCACCAAGAGACCCAGTACTTC.

The V call is TRBV9, the J call TRBJ1-6; TRBD1 agrees at 10 bases. The CDR3 covers 14 residues. CDR1 is SGDLS, CDR2 YYNGEE, per germline. V lost 7 bases to trimming and J lost 8 bases; unmatched junction nucleotides: 6. CDR3 region: CASGSGTGDSPLHF. CDR3 coding DNA: TGTGCCAGCGGGTCCGGGACAGGGGATTCACCCCTCCACTTT.

The CDR3 loop reads CASSSDNTQETQYF. CDR3 in DNA: TGTGCCAGCAGCTCGGACAACACCCAAGAGACCCAGTACTTC. The chain employs TRBV12-3 or TRBV12-4 and TRBJ2-5; D may be TRBD1 (5 bases). The CDR3 extends over 14 amino acids. V was clipped by 6 bases and J by 1 base, with 12 bases between them.

The rearrangement uses TRBV4-1 and TRBJ1-2; D uncertain. The CDR3 is 13 amino acids. Trimming took off 1 base at V and 6 bases at J, with 9 bases between the two ends. Germline assignment: CDR1 MGHRA and CDR2 YSYEKL. As DNA, the CDR3 is TGCGCCAGCAGCCAAGTTGGAGGAAATGGCTACACCTTC. Residues: CASSQVGGNGYTF.

The chain carries TRBV27 and TRBJ1-5; 9 bases are a match to TRBD1. The CDR3 extends over 13 amino acids. CDR1 is MNHEY and CDR2 is SMNVEV in the germline V gene (reference sequence). Germline trimming cut 3 bases from V and 8 bases from J; bases unmatched to any gene: 2. CDR3 sequence: CASSLDRGKPQHF. Written as DNA, the CDR3 is TGTGCCAGCAGTTTGGACAGGGGAAAGCCCCAGCATTTT.

The chain employs TRBV9 and TRBJ2-6; D might be TRBD2 (6 bases). Germline V gene sequence: CDR1 SGDLS, CDR2 YYNGEE. V lost 3 bases and J 6 bases, leaving 19 bases between the germline ends. This CDR3 contains 17 residues. CDR3 nucleotide sequence: TGTGCCAGCAGCGCCAACCCGGGACTCCTGGCGGCCAACGTCCTGACTTTC. Encoded protein: CASSANPGLLAANVLTF.

The V gene is TRBV20-1, the J gene TRBJ1-4; 10 positions agree with TRBD1. Trimming at V came to 2 bases and at J to 7 bases, leaving 7 bases not matched to a gene. Germline CDR1 DFQATT, CDR2 SNEGSKA (reference sequence). The CDR3 spans 15 residues. CDR3: CSARSLTGGVEKLFF. DNA of the CDR3: TGCAGTGCTAGATCACTGACAGGGGGCGTTGAAAAACTGTTTTTT.

V is TRBV20-1 and J is TRBJ2-1; 7 nucleotides match TRBD2. Trimming took 0 bases from V and 0 from J; bases not matched to a gene: 5. The V gene's germline CDR1 is DFQATT and CDR2 SNEGSKA (reference sequence). The CDR3 sequence is 16 residues long. CDR3 sequence reads: CSARDAASGSYNEQFF. The CDR3 nucleotides read TGCAGTGCTAGAGATGCGGCTAGCGGCTCCTACAATGAGCAGTTCTTC.

This chain connects TRBV12-3 or TRBV12-4 to TRBJ2-1; 10 nucleotides align to TRBD2. Unmatched junction bases numbered 3, after V lost 3 bases and J lost 1 base. The length of the CDR3 is 16 residues. The CDR3 loop reads CASSFMGLASYNEQFF. CDR3 bases: TGTGCCAGCAGTTTCATGGGACTAGCGTCCTACAATGAGCAGTTCTTC.

This clonotype was recorded once. The chain is built from TRBV20-1 and TRBJ2-1, with TRBD2 identical over 13 bases. The V segment lost 6 bases and the J segment 10 bases; nucleotides outside the gene matches: 6. The germline gives CDR1 DFQATT, CDR2 SNEGSKA (reference sequence). The CDR3 runs 13 residues. The CDR3 reads CSAGLAGEGEQFF. The CDR3 DNA is TGCAGTGCCGGACTAGCGGGGGAAGGGGAGCAGTTCTTC.

This chain links TRBV14 with TRBJ1-6; D gene ambiguous. The CDR3 sequence is 13 residues long. Germline-derived CDR1 and CDR2 are SGHDN and FVKESK. The V and J ends lost 8 bases and 6 bases respectively, with 11 bases between them. The CDR3 loop reads CASSQSGNSPLHF. CDR3 DNA sequence: TGTGCCAGCTCCCAGTCCGGTAATTCACCCCTCCACTTT.

This rearrangement joins TRBV7-2 to TRBJ1-5; D unclear. CDR3 length: 17 residues. V dropped 1 base and J dropped 3 bases, with 16 bases sitting between them. The germline V gene has CDR1 SGHTA and CDR2 FQGNSA. CDR3 DNA sequence: TGTGCCAGCAGCTTAGACCCAGGCCCTAGTCCCAATCAGCCCCAGCATTTT. Translation gives CASSLDPGPSPNQPQHF.

The genes are TRBV9 and TRBJ1-3; D is unresolved. V was trimmed by 5 bases and J by 4 bases, leaving 16 bases between them. Germline CDR1 SGDLS, CDR2 YYNGEE. The CDR3 is 15 residues long. CDR3 region: CASSVLMGYGNTIYF. The CDR3 DNA reads as TGTGCCAGCAGTGTCCTTATGGGGTACGGAAACACCATATATTTT.

The V call is TRBV4-1, the J call TRBJ2-5, with D unresolved. This CDR3 is 12 amino acids long. From germline, CDR1 is MGHRA and CDR2 YSYEKL. Trimming stripped 8 bases from V and 5 bases from J, with 12 bases between. The CDR3 sequence: CASSDPAETQYF. The DNA for the CDR3 is TGCGCCAGCTCGGACCCAGCTGAGACCCAGTACTTC.

This chain connects TRBV12-5 to TRBJ1-2, with no clear D. Germline CDR1 is LGHNT and CDR2 is FRNRAP. With 1 base removed from V and 0 bases from J, the gap between germline ends came to 9 bases. The CDR3 extends over 15 amino acids. The CDR3 region is CASGLDTFPNYGYTF. The CDR3, as DNA: TGTGCTAGTGGTTTGGATACTTTTCCTAACTATGGCTACACCTTC.

This clonotype was counted once. The rearrangement uses TRBV27 and TRBJ2-7; D remains ambiguous. Trimming took off 5 bases at V and 2 bases at J, with 10 bases between the two ends. This CDR3 region has 13 residues. Germline CDR1 and CDR2: MNHEY and SMNVEV (reference sequence). The CDR3 bases are TGTGCCAGCAGTGCAACTGGCCCCTACGAGCAGTACTTC. Translation gives CASSATGPYEQYF.

This sequence joins TRBV6-6 and TRBJ2-7; TRBD2 matches 11 bases. Germline V gene lookup returns CDR1 MNHNY and CDR2 SVGAGI (reference sequence). Losses at the gene ends were 6 bases for V and 4 bases for J; bases not matched to a gene: 8. This CDR3 comprises 15 residues. CDR3 coding DNA: TGTGCCAGCAGCTTACAGACTAGCGGGGAATACGAGCAGTACTTC. It yields the protein CASSLQTSGEYEQYF.

This clonotype was seen a single time. CDR3: CASSGRDHTDTQYF. The DNA of the CDR3 is TGTGCCAGCAGCGGAAGGGACCACACAGATACGCAGTATTTT. This rearrangement joins TRBV11-3 to TRBJ2-3; D assignment may be TRBD1 or TRBD2 (5 bases each). This CDR3 has 14 amino acids. V was shortened by 5 bases and J by 2 bases, with 11 bases between the two germline ends. Germline CDR1 is SGHNT and CDR2 is YENEEA.

V and J are TRBV12-3 or TRBV12-4 and TRBJ2-1, with D hard to call. The CDR3 has 12 amino acids. V was shortened by 6 bases and J by 6 bases, with 9 bases between the two germline ends. The CDR3 nucleotides read TGTGCCAGCAGCATGGACGGCAATGAGCAGTTCTTC. This translates into CASSMDGNEQFF.

The V and J genes are TRBV2 and TRBJ2-7; D call uncertain. The germline gives CDR1 SNHLY, CDR2 FYNNEI. The CDR3 is made up of 11 amino acids. This CDR3 reads CVVAGPEEQYF. CDR3 DNA: TGTGTTGTGGCAGGCCCCGAGGAGCAGTACTTC.

The chain is built from TRBV19 and TRBJ2-7; no reliable D call. The CDR3 totals 11 residues. Germline V CDR1 and CDR2: LNHDA, SQIVND (reference sequence). V lost 8 bases to trimming and J lost 3 bases, with 8 bases between them. CDR3 bases: TGTGCCAGTGCCGTCGGCTACGAGCAGTACTTC. Protein product: CASAVGYEQYF.

V and J are TRBV20-1 and TRBJ2-7; perhaps D is TRBD1 or TRBD2 (5 bases each). V lost 4 bases to trimming and J lost 7 bases, with 20 bases between them. Germline assignment: CDR1 DFQATT and CDR2 SNEGSKA (reference sequence). CDR3 length equals 14 residues. The CDR3 spells CSATAGLGTGEQYF. In DNA form, the CDR3 reads TGCAGTGCTACAGCAGGGTTGGGTACGGGAGAGCAGTACTTC.

The CDR3 region is CASSQDREENYGYTF. CDR3 coding DNA: TGTGCCAGCAGCCAGGACAGGGAAGAGAACTATGGCTACACCTTC. The chain combines TRBV3-1 with TRBJ1-2, with 8 bases matching TRBD1. This CDR3 region has 15 residues. Germline CDR1 and CDR2: LGHDT and YNNKEL (reference sequence). Trimming cost V 3 bases and J 2 bases; bases outside gene matches: 5.